The rows below give T cell receptor beta chains drawn from one sample of a study of T cell repertoires in cytomegalovirus infection. The antigens for these receptors are not known. TCRdb ran MiXCR on the reads and lists one entry per CDR3 protein. Among 160,000 or so distinct CDR3 sequences listed, roughly 20% were seen once. This specimen was CD8+ T cells from cultured PBMCs, taken from culture after CMV antigen stimulation. The source is a human donor in good health (CMV status not recorded). Some clones in this sample may be carry-over from other donors' samples. Each CDR3 is given with its conserved first and last residue. The order of the fields is V gene, clone size, J gene, D gene, CDR3 DNA, CDR3 protein. A D gene is named only where the DNA matches it firmly. The size of a clone is reported for some rows only, either as once, few or many, or as a class for expanded clones.

TRBV4-3	-	TRBJ2-1	-	TGCGCCAGCAGCCCAAGTGGCGCACCCCTTGGCAATGAGCAGTTCTTC	CASSPSGAPLGNEQFF
TRBV12-3/TRBV12-4	few	TRBJ2-7	-	TGTGCCAGCAGTTGGACGCCGACGAGCTCCTACGAGCAGTACTTC	CASSWTPTSSYEQYF
TRBV2	few	TRBJ2-7	-	TGTGCCAGCAAGCCCACCTCGGGGCGCTCAACCTACGAGCAGTACTTC	CASKPTSGRSTYEQYF
TRBV4-2	once	TRBJ1-2	-	TGTGCCAGCAGCCAAAGGCGTAATACCGGGACTAGGGACTATGGCTACACCTTC	CASSQRRNTGTRDYGYTF
TRBV7-6	-	TRBJ2-1	TRBD1	TGTGCTAGCAGCTTAGGGGGCCACTACAATGAGCAGTTCTTC	CASSLGGHYNEQFF
TRBV5-6	many	TRBJ1-5	TRBD1	TGTGCCAGCAAAAGACAGGGGAATCAGCCCCAGCATTTT	CASKRQGNQPQHF
TRBV28	-	TRBJ2-1	-	TGTGCCAGCACCCAATCTCGGCGGGCTAGCGCTAACAATGAGCAGTTCTTC	CASTQSRRASANNEQFF
TRBV7-6	-	TRBJ2-2	-	TGTGCCAGCAGCTTAGTTCCACAGTGGGACACCCTATCTTATAACACCGGGGAGCTGTTTTTT	CASSLVPQWDTLSYNTGELFF
TRBV27	-	TRBJ1-6	TRBD1	TGTGCCAGCAGTTCGACAGGGATGGTTAGCGGCTCACCCCTCCACTTT	CASSSTGMVSGSPLHF
TRBV4-1	-	TRBJ1-1	-	TGCGCCAGCAGGCTGATGACAAGGGAACAGGGAGACACTGAAGCTTTCTTT	CASRLMTREQGDTEAFF
TRBV5-4	-	TRBJ2-5	-	TGTGCCAGCAGCCGCGGACCCAACCAGGCCCAGTACTTC	CASSRGPNQAQYF
TRBV7-8	-	TRBJ2-1	-	TGTGCCAGCAGCTCCTACGGACGGGGAACCTACAATGAGCAGTTCTTC	CASSSYGRGTYNEQFF
TRBV4-1	few	TRBJ2-5	TRBD1	TGCGCCAGCAGCCACGACGGGACAGGGAAGTCCCAAGAGACCCAGTACTTC	CASSHDGTGKSQETQYF
TRBV7-2	few	TRBJ1-4	TRBD1	TGTGCCAGCAGCGGGACAGTAACTAATGAAAAACTGTTTTTT	CASSGTVTNEKLFF
TRBV12-3/TRBV12-4	-	TRBJ2-7	-	TGTGCCAGCAGTTGGGGGGGGCTCTCCTACGAGCAGTACTTC	CASSWGGLSYEQYF
TRBV11-2	once	TRBJ2-7	-	TGTGCCAGCCGTATCCCAGGGGCTATCTACGAGCAGTACTTC	CASRIPGAIYEQYF
TRBV7-9	many	TRBJ2-5	-	TGTGCCAGCAGCCCTCCGGACACGCCTCAAGAGACCCAGTACTTC	CASSPPDTPQETQYF
TRBV20-1	-	TRBJ2-5	-	TGCAGTGCTAGAGATTTGAGAGGAAACCAAGAGACCCAGTACTTC	CSARDLRGNQETQYF
TRBV30	many	TRBJ1-1	TRBD1	TGTGCCTGGAGTATAGGACAGGGCTTCATGAACACTGAAGCTTTCTTT	CAWSIGQGFMNTEAFF
TRBV6-1	once	TRBJ2-5	-	TGTGCCAGCAGAACCGGGACGGTCCAAGAGACCCAGTACTTC	CASRTGTVQETQYF
TRBV5-6	-	TRBJ2-3	-	TGTGCCAGCAGCTTGGGAGGGAGGAGCGTTAGCACAGATACGCAGTATTTT	CASSLGGRSVSTDTQYF
TRBV7-9	few	TRBJ1-4	-	TGTGCCAGCAGCGGCGGGCCTCAGAGTGAAAAACTGTTTTTT	CASSGGPQSEKLFF
TRBV7-9	-	TRBJ2-7	-	TGTGCCAGCAGCTACCCCTTGGGCGACGAGCAGTACTTC	CASSYPLGDEQYF
TRBV7-2	few	TRBJ1-1	TRBD1	TGTGCCAGCAGCTTCGGGACAGGACCTCTTGAAGCTTTCTTT	CASSFGTGPLEAFF
TRBV7-2	-	TRBJ1-1	-	TGTGCCAGCAGGGTGGACCCGGGCGAAGCTTTCTTT	CASRVDPGEAFF
TRBV7-9	-	TRBJ2-2	-	TGTGCCAGCAGCGGTAGGACCGAGACGAACACCGGGGAGCTGTTTTTT	CASSGRTETNTGELFF
TRBV12-3/TRBV12-4	few	TRBJ1-5	-	TGTGCCAGCAGTTTCACAGATAGCAATCAGCCCCAGCATTTT	CASSFTDSNQPQHF
TRBV28	few	TRBJ1-3	-	TGTGCCAGCAGTCGCGTAGGCTCTGGAAACACCATATATTTT	CASSRVGSGNTIYF
TRBV14	-	TRBJ2-3	-	TGTGCCAGCAGCCAAGATCTCCCCAGGGACACGCAGTATTTT	CASSQDLPRDTQYF
TRBV4-2	-	TRBJ2-3	-	TGTGCCAGCAGCCAGGGTGTAAACCGGGACTGGAGCACAGATACGCAGTATTTT	CASSQGVNRDWSTDTQYF
TRBV7-8	few	TRBJ1-1	TRBD1	TGTGCCAGCAGCCCTACGGGACAGGGAAGGTCTGAAGCTTTCTTT	CASSPTGQGRSEAFF
TRBV2	-	TRBJ2-7	-	TGTGCCAGCATGACGGGGGACTACGAGCAGTACTTC	CASMTGDYEQYF
TRBV4-3	few	TRBJ2-1	TRBD1	TGCGCCAGCAGCCCCGCGGGGACCGGGACAGGGAGAAATGAGCAGTTCTTC	CASSPAGTGTGRNEQFF
TRBV7-9	-	TRBJ2-1	TRBD1	TGTGCCAGCCACCGGGACAGTAACCACAATGAGCAGTTCTTC	CASHRDSNHNEQFF
TRBV28	once	TRBJ1-2	-	TGTGCCAGCAGTTTGATGGTGTCTAGTGGCTACACCTTC	CASSLMVSSGYTF
TRBV12-3/TRBV12-4	few	TRBJ2-1	-	TGTGCCAGCACCCCGCGAACGGACAATGAGCAGTTCTTC	CASTPRTDNEQFF
TRBV10-2	-	TRBJ1-1	TRBD1	TGCGCCAGCAGTAGAGGGGACAGGGATGAAGCTTTCTTT	CASSRGDRDEAFF
TRBV5-5	-	TRBJ1-1	-	TGTGCCAGCAGCTCCCGAAACAGGTTGAACACTGAAGCTTTCTTT	CASSSRNRLNTEAFF
TRBV7-4	few	TRBJ2-1	-	TGTGCCAGCAGCTTAGACCCAGGCTCACATGAGCAGTTCTTC	CASSLDPGSHEQFF
TRBV7-8	-	TRBJ2-1	-	TGTGCCAGCAGCCCACCATCGGGTGAGCAGTTCTTC	CASSPPSGEQFF
TRBV6-1	few	TRBJ1-3	-	TGTGCCAGCAGTGAAAAACCTGGGACTGGAAACACCATATATTTT	CASSEKPGTGNTIYF
TRBV7-2	few	TRBJ2-7	-	TGTGCCAGCAGCTTAGCGCGGGCGGGGACCTACGAGCAGTACTTC	CASSLARAGTYEQYF
TRBV5-1	few	TRBJ2-5	TRBD1	TGCGCCAGCAGCTTTATGGGGGACAGGGGCCCTCGAGAGACCCAGTACTTC	CASSFMGDRGPRETQYF
TRBV7-2	-	TRBJ2-7	-	TGTGCCAGCAGCCCCTTGTATGCTTCTGAGCAGTACTTC	CASSPLYASEQYF
TRBV7-9	-	TRBJ1-2	TRBD1	TGTGCCAGCAGCTTAGCCCATACTGATCAGGGGGACGGTGGCTACACCTTC	CASSLAHTDQGDGGYTF
TRBV6-2/TRBV6-3	few	TRBJ1-5	TRBD1	TGTGCCAGCAGTTCTTTTGGACAGGGCTATCAGCCCCAGCATTTT	CASSSFGQGYQPQHF
TRBV4-3	few	TRBJ1-4	TRBD1	TGCGCCAGCAGCCCTGGGGACAGTGCAACTAATGAAAAACTGTTTTTT	CASSPGDSATNEKLFF
TRBV6-5	many	TRBJ2-1	-	TGTGCCAGCAGTTACCTCGACGGGCTCACGTACAATGAGCAGTTCTTC	CASSYLDGLTYNEQFF
TRBV7-2	few	TRBJ2-4	TRBD1	TGTGCCAGCAGCCTTAGGACAGGGATTCACAAAAACATTCAGTACTTC	CASSLRTGIHKNIQYF
TRBV7-2	-	TRBJ1-5	-	TGTGCCAGCAGCTCGACGGGATATAGCAATCAGCCCCAGCATTTT	CASSSTGYSNQPQHF
TRBV27	-	TRBJ1-5	-	TGTGCCAGCAGTTTCGGCAGGAACAATCAGCCCCAGCATTTT	CASSFGRNNQPQHF
TRBV27	few	TRBJ1-5	-	TGTGCCAGCAGTTTATTTGTGGGGGGCAATCAGCCCCAGCATTTT	CASSLFVGGNQPQHF
TRBV4-1	few	TRBJ1-1	-	TGCGCCAGCAGCCTCGTCCAGCGCCCTGAAGCTTTCTTT	CASSLVQRPEAFF